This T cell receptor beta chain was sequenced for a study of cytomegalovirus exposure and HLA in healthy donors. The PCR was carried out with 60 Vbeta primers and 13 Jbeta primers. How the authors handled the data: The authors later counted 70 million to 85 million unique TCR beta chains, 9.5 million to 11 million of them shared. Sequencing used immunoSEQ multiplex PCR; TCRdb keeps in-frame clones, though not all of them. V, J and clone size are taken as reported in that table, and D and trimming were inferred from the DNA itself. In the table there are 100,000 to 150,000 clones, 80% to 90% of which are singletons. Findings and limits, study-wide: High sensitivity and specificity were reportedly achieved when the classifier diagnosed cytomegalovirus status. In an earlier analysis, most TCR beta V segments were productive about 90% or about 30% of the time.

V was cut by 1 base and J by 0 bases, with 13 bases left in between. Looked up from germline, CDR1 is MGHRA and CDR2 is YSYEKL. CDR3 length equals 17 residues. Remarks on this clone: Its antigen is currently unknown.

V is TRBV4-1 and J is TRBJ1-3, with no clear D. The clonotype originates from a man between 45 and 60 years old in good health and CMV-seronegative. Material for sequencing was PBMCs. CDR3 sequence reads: CASSQGLRGGSGNTIYF. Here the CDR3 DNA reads TGCGCCAGCAGCCAAGGCCTTCGGGGAGGCTCTGGAAACACCATATATTTT.